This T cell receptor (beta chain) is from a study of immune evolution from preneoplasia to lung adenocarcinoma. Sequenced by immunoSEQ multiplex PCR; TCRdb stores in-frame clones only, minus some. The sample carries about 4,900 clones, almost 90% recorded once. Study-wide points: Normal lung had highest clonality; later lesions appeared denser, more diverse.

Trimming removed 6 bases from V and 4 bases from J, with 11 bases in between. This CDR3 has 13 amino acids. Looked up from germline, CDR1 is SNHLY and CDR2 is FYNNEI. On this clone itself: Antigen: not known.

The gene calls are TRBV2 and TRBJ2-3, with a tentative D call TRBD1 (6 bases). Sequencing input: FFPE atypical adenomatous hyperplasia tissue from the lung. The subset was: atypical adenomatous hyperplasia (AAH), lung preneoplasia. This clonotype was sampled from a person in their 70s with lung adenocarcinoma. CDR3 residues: CASRQGPSDTQYF. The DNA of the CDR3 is TGTGCCAGCAGACAGGGACCCTCAGATACGCAGTATTTT.